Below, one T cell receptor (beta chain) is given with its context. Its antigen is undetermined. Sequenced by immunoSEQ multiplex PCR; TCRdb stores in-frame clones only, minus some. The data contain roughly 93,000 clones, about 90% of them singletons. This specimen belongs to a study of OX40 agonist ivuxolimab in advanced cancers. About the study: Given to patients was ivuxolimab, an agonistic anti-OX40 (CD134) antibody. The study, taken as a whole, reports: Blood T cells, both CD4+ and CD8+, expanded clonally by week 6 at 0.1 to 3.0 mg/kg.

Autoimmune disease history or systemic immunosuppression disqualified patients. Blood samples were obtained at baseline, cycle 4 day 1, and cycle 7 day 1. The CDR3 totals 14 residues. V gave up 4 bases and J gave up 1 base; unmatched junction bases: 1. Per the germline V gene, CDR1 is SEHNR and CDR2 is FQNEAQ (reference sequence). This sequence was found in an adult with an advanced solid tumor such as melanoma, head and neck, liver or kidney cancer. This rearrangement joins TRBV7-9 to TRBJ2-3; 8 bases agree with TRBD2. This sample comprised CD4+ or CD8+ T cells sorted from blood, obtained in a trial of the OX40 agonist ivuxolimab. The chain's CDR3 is CASSSRGGTDTQYF. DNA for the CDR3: TGTGCCAGCAGCTCGCGGGGGGGCACAGATACGCAGTATTTT.